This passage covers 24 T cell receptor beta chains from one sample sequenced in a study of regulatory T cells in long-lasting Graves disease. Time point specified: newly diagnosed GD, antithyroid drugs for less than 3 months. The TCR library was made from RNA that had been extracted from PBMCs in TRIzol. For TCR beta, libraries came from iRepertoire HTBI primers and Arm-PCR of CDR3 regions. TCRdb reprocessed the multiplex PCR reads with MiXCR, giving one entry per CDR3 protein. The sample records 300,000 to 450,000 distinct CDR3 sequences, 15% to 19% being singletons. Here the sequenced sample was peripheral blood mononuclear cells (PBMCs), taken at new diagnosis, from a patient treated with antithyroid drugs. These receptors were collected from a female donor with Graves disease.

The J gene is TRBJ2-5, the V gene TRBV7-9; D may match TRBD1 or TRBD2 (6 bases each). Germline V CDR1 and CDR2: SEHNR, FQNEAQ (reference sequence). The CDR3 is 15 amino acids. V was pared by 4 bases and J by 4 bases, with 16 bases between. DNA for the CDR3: TGTGCCAGCAGCTCCCCGGGGGCGAGGGGAGAGACCCAGTACTTC. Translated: CASSSPGARGETQYF. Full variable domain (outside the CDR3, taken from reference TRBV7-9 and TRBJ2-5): DTGVSQNPRHKITKRGQNVTFRCDPISEHNRLYWYRQTLGQGPEFLTYFQNEAQLEKSRLLSDRFSAERPKGSFSTLEIQRTEQGDSAMYLCASSSPGARGETQYFGPGTRLLVL.

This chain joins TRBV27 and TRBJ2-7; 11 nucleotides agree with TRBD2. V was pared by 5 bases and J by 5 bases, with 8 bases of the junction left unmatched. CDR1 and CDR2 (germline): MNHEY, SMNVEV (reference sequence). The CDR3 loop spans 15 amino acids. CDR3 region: CASSPRTSGSDEQYF. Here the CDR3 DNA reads TGTGCCAGCAGTCCCCGGACTAGCGGGTCGGACGAGCAGTACTTC.

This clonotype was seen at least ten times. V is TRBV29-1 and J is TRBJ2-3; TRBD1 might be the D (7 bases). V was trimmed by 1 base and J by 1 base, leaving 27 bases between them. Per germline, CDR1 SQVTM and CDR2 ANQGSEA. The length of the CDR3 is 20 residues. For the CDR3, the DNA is TGCAGCGTTGAAGGAGATCTGATCGGCGGGGACAGCGCCCGCACAGATACGCAGTATTTT. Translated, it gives CSVEGDLIGGDSARTDTQYF.

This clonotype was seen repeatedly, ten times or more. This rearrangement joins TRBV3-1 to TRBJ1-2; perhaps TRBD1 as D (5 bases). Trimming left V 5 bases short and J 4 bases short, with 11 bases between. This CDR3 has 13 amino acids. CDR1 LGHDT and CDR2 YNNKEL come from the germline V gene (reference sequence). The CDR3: CASSSGVIYGYTF. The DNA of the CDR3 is TGTGCCAGCAGCTCGGGGGTGATCTATGGCTACACCTTC.

The CDR3 is CASSPGQISNYGYTF. The CDR3 bases are TGTGCCAGTAGTCCGGGACAAATATCTAACTATGGCTACACCTTC. This chain uses TRBV19 with TRBJ1-2; D may be TRBD1 (6 bases). Germline values: CDR1 LNHDA, CDR2 SQIVND (reference sequence). The CDR3 runs to 15 residues. V was pared by 5 bases and J by 0 bases, with 13 bases between.

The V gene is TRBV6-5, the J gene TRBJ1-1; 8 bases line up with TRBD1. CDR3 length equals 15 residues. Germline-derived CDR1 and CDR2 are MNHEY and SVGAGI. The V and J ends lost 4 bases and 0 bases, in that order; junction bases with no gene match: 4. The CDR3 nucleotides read TGTGCCAGCAGTTCCTTACAGGGGGTGAACACTGAAGCTTTCTTT. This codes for CASSSLQGVNTEAFF.

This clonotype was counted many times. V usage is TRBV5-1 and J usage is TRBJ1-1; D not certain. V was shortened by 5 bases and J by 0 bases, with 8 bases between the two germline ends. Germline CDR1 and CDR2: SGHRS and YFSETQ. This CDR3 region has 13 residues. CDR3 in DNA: TGCGCCAGCAGAAGTGGGGTGAACACTGAAGCTTTCTTT. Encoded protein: CASRSGVNTEAFF.

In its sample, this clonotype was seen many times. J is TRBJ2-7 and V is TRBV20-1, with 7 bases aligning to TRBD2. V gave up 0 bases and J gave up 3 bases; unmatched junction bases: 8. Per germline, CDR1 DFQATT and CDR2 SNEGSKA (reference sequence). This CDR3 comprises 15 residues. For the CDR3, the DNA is TGCAGTGCTAGAGATCCCCGCGGGAGTCTCTACGAGCAGTACTTC. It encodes CSARDPRGSLYEQYF.

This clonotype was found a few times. The CDR3 DNA follows: TGCAGCGTTGATCGGGCAGGTGGGGACATCCGCACACCCATTGAAGCTTTCTTT. Translating it yields CSVDRAGGDIRTPIEAFF. This chain uses TRBV29-1 with TRBJ1-1, with a possible D match to TRBD1 (6 bases). Germline V CDR1 and CDR2: SQVTM, ANQGSEA. This CDR3 is 18 amino acids long. V was cut by 3 bases and J by 7 bases, with 30 bases left in between.

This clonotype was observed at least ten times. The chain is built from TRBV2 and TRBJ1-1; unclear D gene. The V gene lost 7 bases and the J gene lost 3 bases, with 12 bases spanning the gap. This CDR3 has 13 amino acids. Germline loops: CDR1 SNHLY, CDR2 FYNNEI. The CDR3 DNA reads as TGTGCCAGCATGGGGAGCGCCGACACTGAAGCTTTCTTT. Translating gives CASMGSADTEAFF.

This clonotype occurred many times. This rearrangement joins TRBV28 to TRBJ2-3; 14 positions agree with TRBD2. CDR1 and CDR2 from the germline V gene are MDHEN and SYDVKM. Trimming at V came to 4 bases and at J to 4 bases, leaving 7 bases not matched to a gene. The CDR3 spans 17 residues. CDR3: CASSSTLGLAGADTQYF. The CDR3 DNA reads TGTGCCAGCAGTTCAACTCTGGGACTAGCGGGGGCAGATACGCAGTATTTT.

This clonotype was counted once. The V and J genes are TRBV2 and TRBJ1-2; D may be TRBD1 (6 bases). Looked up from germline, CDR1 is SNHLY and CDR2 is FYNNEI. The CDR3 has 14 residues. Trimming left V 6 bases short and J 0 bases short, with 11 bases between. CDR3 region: CASRMTGANYGYTF. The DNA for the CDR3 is TGTGCCAGCAGGATGACAGGAGCTAACTATGGCTACACCTTC.

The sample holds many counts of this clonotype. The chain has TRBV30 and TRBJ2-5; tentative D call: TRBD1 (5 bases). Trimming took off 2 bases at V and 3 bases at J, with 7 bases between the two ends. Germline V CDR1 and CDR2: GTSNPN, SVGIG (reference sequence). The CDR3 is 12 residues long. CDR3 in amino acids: CAWSTDKETQYF. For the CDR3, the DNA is TGTGCCTGGAGTACGGACAAAGAGACCCAGTACTTC. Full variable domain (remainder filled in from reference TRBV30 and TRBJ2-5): SQTIHQWPATLVQPVGSPLSLECTVEGTSNPNLYWYRQAAGRGLQLLFYSVGIGQISSEVPQNLSASRPQDRQFILSSKKLLLSDSGFYLCAWSTDKETQYFGPGTRLLVL.

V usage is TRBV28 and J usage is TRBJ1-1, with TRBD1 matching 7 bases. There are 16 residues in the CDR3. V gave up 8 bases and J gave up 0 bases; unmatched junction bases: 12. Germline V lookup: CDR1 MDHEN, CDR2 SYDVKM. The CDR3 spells CASSPPTGMLNTEAFF. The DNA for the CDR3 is TGTGCCAGCTCACCCCCGACAGGGATGTTGAACACTGAAGCTTTCTTT.

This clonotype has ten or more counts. The CDR3 DNA follows: TGTGCCAGCAGCTTAAGGGTAGCTGGGGCCAACGTCCTGACTTTC. Its protein product is CASSLRVAGANVLTF. V and J are TRBV7-2 and TRBJ2-6; no definite D call. The germline gives CDR1 SGHTA, CDR2 FQGNSA. CDR3 length equals 15 residues. Trimming took 2 bases from V and 2 from J, leaving 7 bases between them.

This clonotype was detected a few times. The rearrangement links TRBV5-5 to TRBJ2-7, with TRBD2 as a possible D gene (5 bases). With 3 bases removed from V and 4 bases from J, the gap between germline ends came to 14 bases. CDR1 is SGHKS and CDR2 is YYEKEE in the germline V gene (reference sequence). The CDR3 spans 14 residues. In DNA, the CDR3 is TGTGCCAGCAGCTCCCCGGACTGGATATACGAGCAGTACTTC. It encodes CASSSPDWIYEQYF. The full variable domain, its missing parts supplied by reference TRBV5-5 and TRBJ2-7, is DAGVTQSPTHLIKTRGQQVTLRCSPISGHKSVSWYQQVLGQGPQFIFQYYEKEERGRGNFPDRFSARQFPNYSSELNVNALLLGDSALYLCASSSPDWIYEQYFGPGTRLTVT.

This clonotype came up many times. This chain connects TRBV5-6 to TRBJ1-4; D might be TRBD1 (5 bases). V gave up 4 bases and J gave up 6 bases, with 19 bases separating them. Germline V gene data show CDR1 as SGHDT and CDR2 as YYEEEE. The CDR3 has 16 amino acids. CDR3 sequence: CASSLKRPGTDEKLFF. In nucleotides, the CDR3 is TGTGCCAGCAGCCTAAAACGCCCCGGGACGGATGAAAAACTGTTTTTT.

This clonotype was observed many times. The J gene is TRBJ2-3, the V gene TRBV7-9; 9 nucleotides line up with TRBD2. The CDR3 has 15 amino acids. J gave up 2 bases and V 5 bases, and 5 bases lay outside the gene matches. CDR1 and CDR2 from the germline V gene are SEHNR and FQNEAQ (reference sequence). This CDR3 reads CASSPLAGSTDTQYF. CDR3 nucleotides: TGTGCCAGCAGCCCGCTAGCGGGATCCACAGATACGCAGTATTTT.

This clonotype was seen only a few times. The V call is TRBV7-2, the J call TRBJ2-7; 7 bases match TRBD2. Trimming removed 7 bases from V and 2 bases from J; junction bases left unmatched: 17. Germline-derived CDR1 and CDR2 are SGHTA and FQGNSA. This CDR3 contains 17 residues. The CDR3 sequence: CASNLLAGRESTYEQYF. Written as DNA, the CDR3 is TGTGCCAGCAACCTTTTAGCAGGGCGGGAGAGCACCTACGAGCAGTACTTC.

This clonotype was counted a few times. In DNA form, the CDR3 reads TGTGCCAGCAGCTTAGACGGGGCTACCTACGAGCAGTACTTC. Translated: CASSLDGATYEQYF. The rearrangement uses TRBV7-9 and TRBJ2-7; D may match TRBD1 or TRBD2 (5 bases each). Germline assignment: CDR1 SEHNR and CDR2 FQNEAQ (reference sequence). The V end was cut by 1 base, the J end by 2 bases, with 9 bases between. The CDR3 length is 14 residues.

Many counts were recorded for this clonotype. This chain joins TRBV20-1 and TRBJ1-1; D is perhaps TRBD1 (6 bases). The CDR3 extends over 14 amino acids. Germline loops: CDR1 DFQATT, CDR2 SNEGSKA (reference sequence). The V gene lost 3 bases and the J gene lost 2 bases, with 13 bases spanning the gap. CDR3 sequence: CSASSGQYNTEAFF. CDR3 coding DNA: TGCAGTGCTAGCTCCGGACAGTACAACACTGAAGCTTTCTTT.

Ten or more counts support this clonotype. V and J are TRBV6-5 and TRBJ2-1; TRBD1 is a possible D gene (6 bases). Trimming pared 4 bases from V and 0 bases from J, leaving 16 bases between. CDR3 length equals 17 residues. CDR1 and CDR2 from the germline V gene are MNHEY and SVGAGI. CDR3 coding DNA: TGTGCCAGCAGTTCCCGTCCAGGGGCCGACTCCTACAATGAGCAGTTCTTC. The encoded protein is CASSSRPGADSYNEQFF.

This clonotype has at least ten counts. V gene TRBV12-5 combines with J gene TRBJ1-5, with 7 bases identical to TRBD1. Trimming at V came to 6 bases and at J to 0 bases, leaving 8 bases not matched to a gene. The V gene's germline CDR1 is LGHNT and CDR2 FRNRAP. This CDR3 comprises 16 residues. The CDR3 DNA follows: TGTGCTAGTGGCTCCGACAGGGTCTATAGCAATCAGCCCCAGCATTTT. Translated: CASGSDRVYSNQPQHF.

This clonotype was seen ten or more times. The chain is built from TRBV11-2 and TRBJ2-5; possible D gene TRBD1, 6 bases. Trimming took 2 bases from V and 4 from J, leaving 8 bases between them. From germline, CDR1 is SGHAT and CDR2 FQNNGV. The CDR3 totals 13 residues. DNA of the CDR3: TGTGCCAGCAGCTTAATCAGGGGAGAGACCCAGTACTTC. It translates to CASSLIRGETQYF.